This T cell receptor beta chain was documented in a study of blood T cell repertoires in COVID-19. Study context: Nucleic acid was either cDNA or gDNA, and it came from T cells, B-cell-depleted T cells, or PBMCs.

Data came from immunoSEQ multiplex PCR; TCRdb stores just in-frame clones and leaves some out. The table records approximately 140,000 clones, around 80% of them present only once. Trimming took 6 bases from V and 7 from J; bases not matched to a gene: 5. Germline loops: CDR1 SQVTM, CDR2 ANQGSEA. The CDR3 length is 13 residues. The source of this sequence is a man between 40 and 49 years old with acute COVID-19. The chain combines TRBV29-1 with TRBJ2-1; 11 bases are a match to TRBD1. The sample consisted of PBMCs or T cells enriched from blood (not recorded which). The CDR3 DNA is TGCAGCGTCCCCGGGACAGGGGGGAATGAGCAGTTCTTC. Translation gives CSVPGTGGNEQFF.